The T cell receptor (beta chain) described here comes from a study of OX40 agonist ivuxolimab in advanced cancers. Study-wide background: Patients were infused with ivuxolimab every 2 weeks at 0.01 to 10 mg/kg. Every patient in dose escalation had hepatocellular carcinoma, melanoma, renal cell or head and neck cancer. Of the participants, 40% to 50% had some prior anti-PD-1, anti-PD-L1 or anti-CTLA-4 therapy, which was allowed.

Using immunoSEQ multiplex PCR, the repertoire was profiled, and TCRdb retains in-frame clones only, with some absent. The sample carries over 70,000 clones, 85% to 95% recorded once. Trimming at V came to 2 bases and at J to 6 bases, leaving 12 bases not matched to a gene. Germline CDR1 and CDR2: MNHEY and SMNVEV (reference sequence). The CDR3 loop spans 16 amino acids. This sequence was found in an adult with an advanced solid tumor such as melanoma, head and neck, liver or kidney cancer. The chain employs TRBV27 and TRBJ1-1; 7 nucleotides agree with TRBD1. Material: CD4+ or CD8+ T cells sorted from blood, obtained in a trial of the OX40 agonist ivuxolimab. The CDR3, as DNA: TGTGCCAGCAGTTTAAATAAGGGGGACAGAGGGGCTGAAGCTTTCTTT. Amino acid sequence: CASSLNKGDRGAEAFF.